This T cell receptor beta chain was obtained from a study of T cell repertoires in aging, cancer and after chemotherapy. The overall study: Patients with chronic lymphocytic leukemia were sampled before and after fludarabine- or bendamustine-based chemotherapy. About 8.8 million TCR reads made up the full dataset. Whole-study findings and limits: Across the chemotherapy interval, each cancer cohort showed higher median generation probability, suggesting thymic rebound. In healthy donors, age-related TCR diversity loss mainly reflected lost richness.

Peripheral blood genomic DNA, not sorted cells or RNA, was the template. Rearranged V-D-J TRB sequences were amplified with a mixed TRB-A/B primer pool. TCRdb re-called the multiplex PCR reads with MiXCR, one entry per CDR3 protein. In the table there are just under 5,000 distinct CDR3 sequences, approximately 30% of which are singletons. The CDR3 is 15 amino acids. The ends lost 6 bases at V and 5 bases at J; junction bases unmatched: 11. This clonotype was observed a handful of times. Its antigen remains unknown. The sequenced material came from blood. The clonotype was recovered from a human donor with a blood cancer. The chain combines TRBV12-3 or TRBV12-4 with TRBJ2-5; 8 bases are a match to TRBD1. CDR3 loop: CASSLRQGKRETQYF. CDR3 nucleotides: TGTGCCAGCAGCCTCCGACAGGGGAAAAGGGAGACCCAGTACTTC.